These 30 T cell receptor beta chains came from one sample sequenced in a study of OX40 agonist ivuxolimab in advanced cancers. Clones were read by immunoSEQ multiplex PCR, and TCRdb kept only the in-frame ones, dropping some. The data hold 81,000 or so clones, with around 90% observed a single time. The material sequenced was CD4+ or CD8+ T cells sorted from blood, taken in a trial of the OX40 agonist ivuxolimab. These receptors all come from an adult with an advanced solid tumor such as melanoma, head and neck, liver or kidney cancer.

This chain joins TRBV19 and TRBJ1-5; no firm D call. CDR3 length: 16 residues. The V end was cut by 6 bases, the J end by 4 bases, with 19 bases between. Germline CDR1 is LNHDA and CDR2 is SQIVND (reference sequence). CDR3 bases: TGTGCCAGTAGGGGTAGAGAGGGCCAGCTTAATCAGCCCCAGCATTTT. Protein sequence: CASRGREGQLNQPQHF.

The CDR3: CASSIERGADTQYF. In nucleotides, the CDR3 is TGTGCCAGTAGTATTGAACGGGGGGCAGATACGCAGTATTTT. The chain links TRBV19 to TRBJ2-3, with 7 positions matching TRBD2. This CDR3 comprises 14 residues. Germline V CDR1 and CDR2: LNHDA, SQIVND (reference sequence). V was clipped by 3 bases and J by 4 bases; unmatched bases: 4.

In its sample, this clone was seen once. This CDR3 is CASSPFPDSNEQFF. The CDR3 nucleotides are TGTGCCAGCAGTCCATTCCCGGACAGCAATGAGCAGTTCTTC. The V call is TRBV27, the J call TRBJ2-1; possibly TRBD1 for D (6 bases). Germline CDR1 and CDR2: MNHEY and SMNVEV (reference sequence). V was pared by 5 bases and J by 6 bases, with 14 bases between. The CDR3 length is 14 residues.

For the CDR3, the DNA is TGCGCCAGCAGCCAAGCCCCGGGACTAGCGGGGAGAGATGAGACCCAGTACTTC. It specifies CASSQAPGLAGRDETQYF. V is TRBV4-3 and J is TRBJ2-5, with 13 bases matching TRBD2. The ends lost 1 base at V and 5 bases at J; junction bases unmatched: 10. Germline loops: CDR1 LGHNA, CDR2 YSLEER. The CDR3 is 18 amino acids.

The chain links TRBV14 to TRBJ2-5; D uncertain. The V and J ends lost 0 bases and 7 bases respectively, with 12 bases between them. The CDR3 runs 14 residues. Per the germline V gene, CDR1 is SGHDN and CDR2 is FVKESK. CDR3 sequence (DNA): TGTGCCAGCAGCCAAGACTATGGCAGAGTGACCCAGTACTTC. Its translation is CASSQDYGRVTQYF.

The chain has TRBV7-9 and TRBJ2-2; the D gene is possibly TRBD1 (6 bases). CDR1 and CDR2 from the germline V gene are SEHNR and FQNEAQ (reference sequence). CDR3 length: 16 residues. V lost 7 bases and J 0 bases, leaving 15 bases between the germline ends. As DNA, the CDR3 is TGTGCCAGCAACGTAGTGGGGGCACCGAACACCGGGGAGCTGTTTTTT. It translates to CASNVVGAPNTGELFF.

The chain carries TRBV5-5 and TRBJ2-5; 7 nucleotides line up with TRBD2. Germline values: CDR1 SGHKS, CDR2 YYEKEE (reference sequence). With V trimmed by 0 bases and J by 5 bases, 7 bases remained unmatched. The CDR3 length is 15 residues. The CDR3 spells CASSLESGGGETQYF. The DNA of the CDR3 is TGTGCCAGCAGCTTGGAGTCGGGAGGAGGGGAGACCCAGTACTTC.

The rearrangement joins TRBV6-5 to TRBJ1-1, with TRBD1 matching over 7 bases. V was clipped by 5 bases and J by 7 bases; unmatched bases: 10. The germline gives CDR1 MNHEY, CDR2 SVGAGI. The CDR3 has 14 residues. The CDR3 loop is CASSQGGNTREAFF. The CDR3 DNA sequence: TGTGCCAGCAGTCAGGGGGGGAATACACGTGAAGCTTTCTTT.

The chain couples TRBV7-2 to TRBJ1-2; 7 nucleotides match TRBD1. Germline lookup yields CDR1 SGHTA and CDR2 FQGNSA. The junction had 11 bases not matched to a gene; V was cut back by 4 bases and J by 0 bases. The CDR3 sequence is 17 residues long. This CDR3 is CASSSRSGQEANYGYTF. Here the CDR3 DNA reads TGTGCCAGCAGCTCGCGAAGCGGACAGGAAGCTAACTATGGCTACACCTTC.

The J gene is TRBJ2-3, the V gene TRBV9; D perhaps matches TRBD2 (5 bases). Looked up from germline, CDR1 is SGDLS and CDR2 is YYNGEE. The V end lost 3 bases, the J end lost 6 bases, and 20 bases lay between the germline ends. The CDR3 is made up of 16 amino acids. The chain's CDR3 is CASSGAAAGVMDTQYF. CDR3 nucleotides: TGTGCCAGCAGCGGGGCGGCGGCGGGCGTAATGGATACGCAGTATTTT.

V is TRBV10-2 and J is TRBJ2-2; D possibly corresponds to TRBD1 (6 bases). The CDR3 spans 14 residues. Germline lookup yields CDR1 WSHSY and CDR2 SAAADI. The ends were cut back, 7 bases at V and 2 bases at J, with 11 bases in the middle. The CDR3 spells CASTQGVNTGELFF. CDR3 coding DNA: TGCGCCAGCACACAGGGAGTTAACACCGGGGAGCTGTTTTTT.

The rearrangement joins TRBV4-2 to TRBJ2-7, with D perhaps TRBD1 (6 bases). The germline V and J ends were trimmed by 1 base and 3 bases, with 10 bases remaining between them. The germline gives CDR1 LGHNA, CDR2 YNFKEQ. CDR3 size: 14 residues. The CDR3 DNA reads TGTGCCAGCAGCCAAGGGGGGCAGAGCTACGAGCAGTACTTC. It encodes CASSQGGQSYEQYF.

The CDR3 nucleotides read TGCGCCAGCAGCTTTTATCAAAGGGGGAACACTGAAGCTTTCTTT. Protein sequence: CASSFYQRGNTEAFF. The rearrangement links TRBV5-1 to TRBJ1-1, with D possibly TRBD1 on 5 matching bases. Germline loops: CDR1 SGHRS, CDR2 YFSETQ. This CDR3 contains 15 residues. With 2 bases removed from V and 1 base from J, the gap between germline ends came to 12 bases.

The table lists this clone with a count of one. The CDR3 sequence: CASSYGIRPTEQYF. The CDR3 bases are TGTGCCAGCAGTTACGGTATCCGACCCACCGAGCAGTACTTC. The chain joins TRBV6-5 to TRBJ2-7, with D uncertain. V lost 2 bases to trimming and J lost 6 bases, with 14 bases between them. Germline V CDR1 and CDR2: MNHEY, SVGAGI. The CDR3 loop spans 14 amino acids.

V is TRBV10-3 and J is TRBJ2-1; perhaps D is TRBD1 or TRBD2 (6 bases each). Germline CDR1 ENHRY, CDR2 SYGVKD. The V and J ends lost 5 bases and 7 bases respectively, with 18 bases between them. The CDR3 runs to 15 residues. The CDR3 here is CAISISRGQGNEQFF. In DNA form, the CDR3 reads TGTGCCATCAGTATTTCCCGGGGGCAGGGGAATGAGCAGTTCTTC.

This clone was detected a few times. The chain uses TRBV2 and TRBJ2-3; possible D gene TRBD2, 6 bases. The V end lost 5 bases, the J end lost 5 bases, and 11 bases lay between the germline ends. Per the germline V gene, CDR1 is SNHLY and CDR2 is FYNNEI. The CDR3 sequence is 13 residues long. The CDR3 spells CASSLGGIDTQYF. CDR3 DNA: TGTGCCAGCAGTCTGGGGGGTATAGATACGCAGTATTTT.

The chain uses TRBV4-3 and TRBJ1-2; perhaps TRBD1 as D (5 bases). The germline V gene has CDR1 LGHNA and CDR2 YSLEER. The CDR3 sequence is 15 residues long. V was pared by 1 base and J by 1 base, with 10 bases between. The CDR3 is CASSQAMTVNYGYTF. For the CDR3, the DNA is TGCGCCAGCAGCCAAGCTATGACAGTTAACTATGGCTACACCTTC.

The chain combines TRBV18 with TRBJ2-4; TRBD1 matches at 9 bases. There are 13 residues in the CDR3. Germline assignment: CDR1 KGHSH and CDR2 LQKENI. V was pared by 6 bases and J by 6 bases, with 3 bases of the junction left unmatched. The CDR3 region has the DNA TGTGCCAGCTCCAGACAGGGGGGAAACATTCAGTACTTC. Translating gives CASSRQGGNIQYF.

The J gene is TRBJ2-7, the V gene TRBV18, with TRBD1 as a possible D gene (7 bases). Germline values: CDR1 KGHSH, CDR2 LQKENI. The CDR3 spans 13 residues. V shed 3 bases and J shed 3 bases, with 9 bases lying between them. For the CDR3, the DNA is TGTGCCAGCTCACCGCGGGACAGCTACGAGCAGTACTTC. The encoded protein is CASSPRDSYEQYF.

Written as DNA, the CDR3 is TGTGCCAGCAGCTTAGTGGGCTGGGACACTGAAGCTTTCTTT. Its translation is CASSLVGWDTEAFF. The gene calls are TRBV7-2 and TRBJ1-1; D call uncertain. The CDR3 runs to 14 residues. V dropped 1 base and J dropped 3 bases, with 9 bases sitting between them. Germline lookup yields CDR1 SGHTA and CDR2 FQGNSA.

The rearrangement joins TRBV27 to TRBJ2-6, with no clear D. The CDR3 totals 13 residues. Trimming left V 2 bases short and J 2 bases short, with 1 base between. Germline V lookup: CDR1 MNHEY, CDR2 SMNVEV (reference sequence). The CDR3 loop reads CASSLTGANVLTF. The DNA for the CDR3 is TGTGCCAGCAGTTTAACTGGGGCCAACGTCCTGACTTTC.

V and J are TRBV29-1 and TRBJ2-5; 7 nucleotides agree with TRBD1. J was trimmed by 2 bases and V by 7 bases; bases with no gene match: 4. Per germline, CDR1 SQVTM and CDR2 ANQGSEA. The CDR3 covers 12 residues. The CDR3 loop is CSAETGQETQYF. In DNA, the CDR3 is TGCAGCGCCGAGACAGGGCAAGAGACCCAGTACTTC.

Only one count was recorded for this clone. The chain is built from TRBV6-6 and TRBJ2-4; possibly TRBD2 for D (6 bases). The CDR3 sequence is 12 residues long. Trimming took off 5 bases at V and 12 bases at J, with 14 bases between the two ends. Germline V gene sequence: CDR1 MNHNY, CDR2 SVGAGI (reference sequence). DNA of the CDR3: TGTGCCAGCAGTACCGGGGGAGGCCCTCAGTACTTC. Its translation is CASSTGGGPQYF.

In DNA form, the CDR3 reads TGTGCCAGCAGTTTAGGACAGATCGATCAGCCCCAGCATTTT. It translates to CASSLGQIDQPQHF. The chain couples TRBV2 to TRBJ1-5, with D perhaps matching TRBD1 (6 bases). The CDR3 runs 14 residues. Trimming removed 5 bases at V and 5 bases at J, with 13 bases between. The germline gives CDR1 SNHLY, CDR2 FYNNEI.

J is TRBJ2-5 and V is TRBV27; tentative D call: TRBD1 (6 bases). The CDR3 extends over 13 amino acids. Germline CDR1 reads MNHEY; CDR2 reads SMNVEV (reference sequence). Trimming removed 3 bases at V and 4 bases at J, with 9 bases between. DNA for the CDR3: TGTGCCAGCAGTTTCCGCAGGGGAGAGACCCAGTACTTC. This translates into CASSFRRGETQYF.

The chain joins TRBV6-1 to TRBJ1-1; a possible D gene is TRBD1 (5 bases). CDR3 length equals 16 residues. Deletions cut 4 bases from V and 0 bases from J, with 15 bases between. Germline loops: CDR1 MNHNS, CDR2 SASEGT. The CDR3 here is CASSAPFPGLNTEAFF. CDR3 DNA sequence: TGTGCCAGCAGTGCACCCTTCCCAGGGCTGAACACTGAAGCTTTCTTT.

V gene TRBV13 combines with J gene TRBJ1-3; unclear D gene. V lost 3 bases and J 4 bases, leaving 4 bases between the germline ends. This CDR3 has 12 residues. Germline V CDR1 and CDR2: PRHDT, FYEKMQ (reference sequence). CDR3: CASSFSGNTIYF. CDR3 DNA sequence: TGTGCCAGCAGCTTTTCGGGAAACACCATATATTTT. The full variable domain, with the rest looked up from reference TRBV13 and TRBJ1-3, is AAGVIQSPRHLIKEKRETATLKCYPIPRHDTVYWYQQGPGQDPQFLISFYEKMQSDKGSIPDRFSAQQFSDYHSELNMSSLELGDSALYFCASSFSGNTIYFGEGSWLTVV.

This chain uses TRBV5-4 with TRBJ2-5, with TRBD1 matching 7 bases. The CDR3 length is 14 residues. Looked up from germline, CDR1 is SGHNT and CDR2 is YYREEE (reference sequence). The trim removed 5 bases at V and 4 bases at J, leaving 8 bases unmatched. For the CDR3, the DNA is TGTGCCAGCAGTCTCGACAGGGTAGGAGAGACCCAGTACTTC. Translating it yields CASSLDRVGETQYF.

J is TRBJ1-2 and V is TRBV6-6; D gene unclear. V lost 6 bases and J 2 bases, leaving 10 bases between the germline ends. CDR3 length: 13 residues. Germline V gene data show CDR1 as MNHNY and CDR2 as SVGAGI (reference sequence). CDR3 loop: CASSRNENYGYTF. In DNA form, the CDR3 reads TGTGCCAGCAGCCGAAATGAGAACTATGGCTACACCTTC.

V is TRBV5-1 and J is TRBJ2-5; TRBD2 agrees at 8 bases. With V trimmed by 5 bases and J by 1 base, 10 bases remained unmatched. The germline gives CDR1 SGHRS, CDR2 YFSETQ. This CDR3 contains 16 residues. The CDR3 DNA reads TGCGCCAGCAGGGGACTAGTGGGGGGTCTCCAAGAGACCCAGTACTTC. Translation: CASRGLVGGLQETQYF.